These T cell receptor beta chains were read from a single sample in a study of blood T cell repertoires in COVID-19. Clones were read by immunoSEQ multiplex PCR, and TCRdb kept only the in-frame ones, dropping some. The data contain around 59,000 clones, about 86% of them singletons. Sample: peripheral blood. These receptor sequences come from a man between 60 and 75 years old with acute or convalescent COVID-19. The CDR3 runs from the conserved cysteine through the conserved F or W.

V gene	J gene	CDR3 protein
TRBV30	TRBJ2-3	CAWTVSTDTQYF
TRBV20-1	TRBJ2-1	CSASALAGGLSEQFF
TRBV11-2	TRBJ1-4	CASSYGQGGDEKLFF
TRBV12-3/TRBV12-4	TRBJ1-1	CASSFSREAFF
TRBV5-1	TRBJ1-1	CASSPGPGGMNTEAFF
TRBV5-1	TRBJ2-1	CASSLRDSVNNEQFF
TRBV27	TRBJ2-3	CASSLSRATDTQYF
TRBV5-1	TRBJ2-2	CASAWTSVDTGELFF
TRBV28	TRBJ1-1	CASSLSGPGAFF
TRBV2	TRBJ2-2	CASSGSLGGELFF
TRBV7-2	TRBJ2-1	CASSRLGTGYNEQFF
TRBV29-1	TRBJ2-1	CSVERDSSYNEQFF
TRBV27	TRBJ1-3	CASSLGGPGNTIYF
TRBV5-4	TRBJ2-7	CASSFRGGRDREQYF
TRBV23-1	TRBJ1-4	CAIPGQGNEKLFF
TRBV7-9	TRBJ2-6	CASRPPGGQGTSGANVLTF
TRBV4-1	TRBJ2-1	CASSQDTRDGWNEQFF
TRBV28	TRBJ1-5	CASSFLTGGNQPQHF
TRBV6-5	TRBJ1-1	CASSATGAGNTEAFF
TRBV2	TRBJ1-5	CASRTRQGPFQPQHF
TRBV13	TRBJ2-2	CASSPRTRVTGELFF
TRBV7-8	TRBJ2-1	CASSLSGTAMFF
TRBV6-5	TRBJ1-2	CASRWDSLGGYTF
TRBV9	TRBJ1-5	CASSLDSGTGVQPQHF
TRBV24-1	TRBJ2-3	CATSDFWTSGSTDTQYF
TRBV21-1	TRBJ2-1	CASSKKRGGLAENNEQFF
TRBV28	TRBJ1-5	CASSPVRVGNQPQHF
TRBV27	TRBJ1-2	CASSSPGTGNYGYTF
TRBV28	TRBJ2-1	CASGLVYNEQFF
TRBV24-1	TRBJ2-2	CATSDFLGLAENTGELFF
TRBV27	TRBJ2-7	CASSFRASSYEQYF